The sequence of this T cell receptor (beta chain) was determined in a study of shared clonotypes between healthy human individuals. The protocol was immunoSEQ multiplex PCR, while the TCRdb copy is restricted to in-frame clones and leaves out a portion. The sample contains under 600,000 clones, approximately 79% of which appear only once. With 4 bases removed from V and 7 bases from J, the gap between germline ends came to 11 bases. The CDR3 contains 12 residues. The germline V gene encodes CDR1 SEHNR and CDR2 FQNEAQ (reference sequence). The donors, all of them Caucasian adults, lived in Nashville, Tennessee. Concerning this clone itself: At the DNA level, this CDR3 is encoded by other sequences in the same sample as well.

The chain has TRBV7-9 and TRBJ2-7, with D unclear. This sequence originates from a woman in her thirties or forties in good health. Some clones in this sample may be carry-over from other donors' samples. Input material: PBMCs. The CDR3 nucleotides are TGTGCCAGCAGCTCAGGTACCTTTGAGCAGTACTTC. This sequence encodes CASSSGTFEQYF.